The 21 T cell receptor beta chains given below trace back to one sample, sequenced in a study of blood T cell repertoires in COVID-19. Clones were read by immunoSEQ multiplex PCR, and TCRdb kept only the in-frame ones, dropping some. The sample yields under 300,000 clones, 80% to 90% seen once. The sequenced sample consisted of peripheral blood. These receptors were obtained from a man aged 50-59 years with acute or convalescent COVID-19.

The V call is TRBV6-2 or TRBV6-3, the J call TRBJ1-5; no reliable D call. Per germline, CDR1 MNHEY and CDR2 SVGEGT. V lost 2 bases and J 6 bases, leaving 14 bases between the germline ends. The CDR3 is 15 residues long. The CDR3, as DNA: TGTGCCAGCAGTTACCCCTCAGGAACGTCTCAGCCCCAGCATTTT. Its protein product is CASSYPSGTSQPQHF.

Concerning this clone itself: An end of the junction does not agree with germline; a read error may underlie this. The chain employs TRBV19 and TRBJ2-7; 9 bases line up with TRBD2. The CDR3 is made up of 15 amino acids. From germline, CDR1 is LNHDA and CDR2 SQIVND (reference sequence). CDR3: CASSLEREVSYEQYF. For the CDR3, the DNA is TGTGCCAGTAGTTTAGAGCGGGAGGTCTCCTACGAGCAGTACTTC.

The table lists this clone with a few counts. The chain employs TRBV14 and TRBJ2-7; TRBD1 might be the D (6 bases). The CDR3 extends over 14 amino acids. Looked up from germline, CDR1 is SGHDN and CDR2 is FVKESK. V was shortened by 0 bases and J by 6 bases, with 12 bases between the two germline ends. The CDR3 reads CASSQDLWTAEQYF. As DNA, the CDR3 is TGTGCCAGCAGCCAAGATTTATGGACAGCCGAGCAGTACTTC.

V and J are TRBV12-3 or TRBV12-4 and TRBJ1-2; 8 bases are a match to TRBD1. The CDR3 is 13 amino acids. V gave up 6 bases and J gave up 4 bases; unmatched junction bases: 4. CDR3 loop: CASSWDRFYGYTF. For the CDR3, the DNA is TGTGCCAGCAGCTGGGACAGGTTCTATGGCTACACCTTC.

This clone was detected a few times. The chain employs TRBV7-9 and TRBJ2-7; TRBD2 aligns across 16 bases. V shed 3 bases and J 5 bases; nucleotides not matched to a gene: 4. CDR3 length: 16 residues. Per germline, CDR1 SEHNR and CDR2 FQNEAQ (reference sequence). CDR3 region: CASSLGLAGGPNEQYF. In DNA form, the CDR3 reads TGTGCCAGCAGCTTGGGACTAGCGGGGGGGCCAAACGAGCAGTACTTC.

This chain's CDR3 is CASSKGQVVEQYF. For the CDR3, the DNA is TGTGCCAGCAGTAAAGGACAGGTTGTCGAGCAGTACTTC. The chain uses TRBV27 and TRBJ2-7, with TRBD1 matching 7 bases. Germline V gene data show CDR1 as MNHEY and CDR2 as SMNVEV (reference sequence). Trimming at V came to 5 bases and at J to 6 bases, leaving 7 bases not matched to a gene. This CDR3 comprises 13 residues.

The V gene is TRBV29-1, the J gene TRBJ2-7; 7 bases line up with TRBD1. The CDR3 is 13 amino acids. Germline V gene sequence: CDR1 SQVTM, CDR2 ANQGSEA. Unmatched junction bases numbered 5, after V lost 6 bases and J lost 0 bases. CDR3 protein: CSVGQTSSYEQYF. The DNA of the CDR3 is TGCAGCGTGGGACAGACAAGCTCCTACGAGCAGTACTTC.

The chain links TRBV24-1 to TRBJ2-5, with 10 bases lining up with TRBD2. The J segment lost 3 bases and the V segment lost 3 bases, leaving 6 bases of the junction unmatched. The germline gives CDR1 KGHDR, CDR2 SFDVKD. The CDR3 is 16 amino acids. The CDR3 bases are TGTGCCACCAGTGATCCCGGACTAGCGGTTAAAGAGACCCAGTACTTC. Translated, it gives CATSDPGLAVKETQYF.

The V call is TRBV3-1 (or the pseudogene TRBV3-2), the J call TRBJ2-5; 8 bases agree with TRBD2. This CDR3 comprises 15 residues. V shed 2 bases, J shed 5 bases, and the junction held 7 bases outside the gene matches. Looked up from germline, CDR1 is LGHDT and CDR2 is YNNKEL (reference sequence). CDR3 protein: CASSQQAGDGETQYF. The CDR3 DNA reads TGTGCCAGCAGCCAACAAGCGGGGGATGGGGAGACCCAGTACTTC.

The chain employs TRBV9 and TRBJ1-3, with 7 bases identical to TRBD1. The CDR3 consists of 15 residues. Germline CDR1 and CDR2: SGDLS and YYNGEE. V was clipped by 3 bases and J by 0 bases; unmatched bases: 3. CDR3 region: CASSEGDSSGNTIYF. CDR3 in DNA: TGTGCCAGCAGCGAGGGGGACAGCTCTGGAAACACCATATATTTT.

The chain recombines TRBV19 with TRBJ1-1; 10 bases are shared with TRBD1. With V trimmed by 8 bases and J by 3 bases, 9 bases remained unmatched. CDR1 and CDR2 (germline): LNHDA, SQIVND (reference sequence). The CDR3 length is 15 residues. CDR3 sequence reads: CASATGQGTYTEAFF. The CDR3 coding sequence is TGTGCCAGTGCCACGGGACAGGGGACATACACTGAAGCTTTCTTT.

The CDR3 spells CASSILRASGANVLTF. The CDR3 DNA follows: TGTGCCAGTAGTATCCTGAGGGCCTCTGGGGCCAACGTCCTGACTTTC. The chain employs TRBV19 and TRBJ2-6; TRBD2 might be the D (5 bases). The length of the CDR3 is 16 residues. Germline values: CDR1 LNHDA, CDR2 SQIVND (reference sequence). V was trimmed by 3 bases and J by 0 bases, leaving 9 bases between them.

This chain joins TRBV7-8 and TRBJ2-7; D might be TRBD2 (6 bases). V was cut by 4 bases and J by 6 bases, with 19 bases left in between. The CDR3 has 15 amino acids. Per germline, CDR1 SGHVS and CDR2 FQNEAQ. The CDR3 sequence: CASSSLSAGLREQYF. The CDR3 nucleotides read TGTGCCAGCAGCTCCCTGTCGGCGGGGCTACGCGAGCAGTACTTC.

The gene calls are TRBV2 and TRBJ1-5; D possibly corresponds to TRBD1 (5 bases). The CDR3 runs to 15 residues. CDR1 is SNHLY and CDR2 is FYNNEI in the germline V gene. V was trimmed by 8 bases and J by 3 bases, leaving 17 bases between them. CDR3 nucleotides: TGTGCCAGCGGCAGCGGGGGTAGTAACAATCAGCCCCAGCATTTT. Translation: CASGSGGSNNQPQHF. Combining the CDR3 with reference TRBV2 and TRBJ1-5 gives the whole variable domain EPEVTQTPSHQVTQMGQEVILRCVPISNHLYFYWYRQILGQKVEFLVSFYNNEISEKSEIFDDQFSVERPDGSNFTLKIRSTKLEDSAMYFCASGSGGSNNQPQHFGDGTRLSIL.

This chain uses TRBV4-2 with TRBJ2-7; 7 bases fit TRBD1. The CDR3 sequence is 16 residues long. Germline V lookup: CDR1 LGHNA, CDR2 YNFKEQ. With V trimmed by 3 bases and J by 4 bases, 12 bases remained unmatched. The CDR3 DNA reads TGTGCCAGCAGCCAGGGTCTTCAGTCAGGGGGATACGAGCAGTACTTC. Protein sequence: CASSQGLQSGGYEQYF.

The CDR3 coding sequence is TGCAGCGTTGCACAGGGGCCGGAGGAAAAACTGTTTTTT. Translation gives CSVAQGPEEKLFF. The chain joins TRBV29-1 to TRBJ1-4, with TRBD1 matching over 7 bases. With 4 bases clipped from V and 8 bases from J, the junction kept 7 bases outside the gene matches. Germline assignment: CDR1 SQVTM and CDR2 ANQGSEA. The CDR3 length is 13 residues.

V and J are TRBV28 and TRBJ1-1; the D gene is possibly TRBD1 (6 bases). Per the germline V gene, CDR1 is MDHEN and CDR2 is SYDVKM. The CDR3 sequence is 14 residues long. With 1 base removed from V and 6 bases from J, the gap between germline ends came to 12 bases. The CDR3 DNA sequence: TGTGCCAGCAGTTTATACAGGGTCGGGTCTGAAGCTTTCTTT. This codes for CASSLYRVGSEAFF.

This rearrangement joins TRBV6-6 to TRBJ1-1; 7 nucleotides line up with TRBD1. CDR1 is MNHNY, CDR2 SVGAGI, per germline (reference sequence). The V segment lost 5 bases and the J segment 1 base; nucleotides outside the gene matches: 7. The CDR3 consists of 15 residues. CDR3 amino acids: CASSPPGQKNTEAFF. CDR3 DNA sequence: TGTGCCAGCAGTCCTCCGGGACAGAAGAACACTGAAGCTTTCTTT.

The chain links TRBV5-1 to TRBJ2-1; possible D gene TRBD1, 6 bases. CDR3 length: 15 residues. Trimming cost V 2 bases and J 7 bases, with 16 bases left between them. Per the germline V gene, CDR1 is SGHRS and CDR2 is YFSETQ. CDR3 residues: CASSFTAGAMNEQFF. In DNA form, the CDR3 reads TGCGCCAGCAGCTTCACGGCAGGGGCCATGAATGAGCAGTTCTTC.

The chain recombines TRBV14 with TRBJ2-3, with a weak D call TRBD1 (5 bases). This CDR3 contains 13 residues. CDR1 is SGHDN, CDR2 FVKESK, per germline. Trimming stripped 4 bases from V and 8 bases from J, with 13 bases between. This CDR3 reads CASSPSFQGTQYF. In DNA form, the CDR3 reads TGTGCCAGCAGCCCCTCATTCCAGGGTACGCAGTATTTT.

The CDR3 here is CAWSVGAAYEQYF. In nucleotides, the CDR3 is TGTGCCTGGAGTGTAGGGGCCGCCTACGAGCAGTACTTC. The rearrangement joins TRBV30 to TRBJ2-7; a possible D gene is TRBD1 (5 bases). Between the trimmed V and J ends, which lost 0 bases and 2 bases, there was a span of 8 bases. The length of the CDR3 is 13 residues. Looked up from germline, CDR1 is GTSNPN and CDR2 is SVGIG (reference sequence).